This TCR beta chain was identified during a study of cytomegalovirus exposure and HLA in healthy donors (dated by TCRdb to about 2017). About the investigation overall: According to an earlier analysis of around 600 of the donors, 200 million or so T cells yielded approximately 120 million unique TCR beta sequences and about 300 Gb of sequence data. In a later analysis, previously published TCR beta repertoires from 500 to 750 donors were re-analyzed and high-resolution HLA genotyping was added so that TCR occurrence patterns could be studied. The genetic ancestry cluster associated with self-reported Caucasian donors included 81% of the roughly 380 genotyped donors. The study was designed to test whether signatures of past pathogen exposure could be identified by cataloging public T cell receptors. Among 398 genotyped donors of the cohort, an average of approximately 240,000 unique TCR beta nucleotide sequences were sequenced per donor, about a sixth of them non-productive. Rather than drawing on any new phenotypic data, the later analysis identified candidate immune exposures from TCR beta sequences and the way those sequences occurred across donors. An early release covering just under 650 HLA-typed donors comprised about 320 gigabases of sequencing data and 85 million or so unique TCR sequences. In a later genetic analysis, genome-wide SNP genotypes for about 65% of the roughly 700 donors were used, and that subset was treated as a discovery cohort. A separate validation cohort of some 130 different subjects was used in addition to the 666-subject first cohort. Typing coverage varied by locus: roughly 620-630 donors for A, B, C, DRB1 and DQB1; approximately 560 for DQA1; around 610 for DPA1; more than 450 for DPB1. Donor age, sex, ethnicity and CMV serostatus were compiled alongside the repertoire data. Using immunosequencing, the study profiled T cell repertoires from roughly 650 subjects and related those repertoires to cytomegalovirus serostatus. The study combined high-throughput TCR immunosequencing, statistical association of individual TCRs with disease status, and machine learning to predict cytomegalovirus infection status. Every discovery cohort repertoire had been produced on one sequencing platform. Because of strong linkage in the cohort, five DR-DQ haplotypes were treated as single units for association and clustering. In an earlier analysis of 500 to 650 of the donors, high-throughput TCR beta sequencing was used to judge whether each TCR beta V gene segment behaved as functional or pseudogenic. HLA typing covered class I and class II loci at four-digit resolution. Points the paper makes about the study in general: A cluster of highly shared sequence variants was judged likely to represent a technical artifact of the sequencing pipeline. According to a later analysis, parvovirus B19, influenza, CMV and Epstein-Barr virus appeared linked to several top co-occurrence clusters. Only TCR beta chains were sequenced in this cohort, and the absence of alpha or paired-chain data limited detectable features. Across donors, most TCR sequences were observed very rarely, whereas some public TCRs were present in many individuals. The study listed 150 to 200 TCR beta chains as associated with cytomegalovirus. A further reported finding was that TCR beta sequences accurately predicted the HLA-A and HLA-B alleles for most subjects in the first cohort. A later genetic analysis associated a missense DCLRE1C variant with V-gene and J-gene trimming of TCR beta chains, and an independent cohort replicated the association. A few of the identified cytomegalovirus-associated TCR beta chains were confirmed in vitro to be specific for cytomegalovirus antigens. In a later genetic analysis, fewer N-insertions in productive TCRs were reported among donors in an Asian-associated ancestry cluster than the roughly 710-donor mean. The only immune exposure information available for the cohort was CMV serostatus. The authors suggested that the approach could potentially be extended to other disease states and immunological phenotypes. In a later analysis, over 15,000 TCR beta sequences were associated with specific HLA alleles at a false discovery rate of 0.05. In a later analysis, HLA-associated TCR beta chains were found to be more clonally expanded and to have lower generation probabilities than equally common non-associated chains. In an earlier analysis of 587 of the donors, most TCR beta V segments appeared in productive rearrangements about 87% or about 30% of the time, broadly matching IMGT annotations. When HLA alleles, especially DR and DQ, strongly co-occurred, TCR associations were difficult to assign to individual alleles. Over 15 rarely observed V segments, including chromosome 9 orphons, were excluded from the earlier analysis of some 590 of the donors because counts were too low. The classifier was reported to diagnose cytomegalovirus status with high specificity and sensitivity in both the original cohort and the validation cohort. HLA typing was unavailable for some donors at each locus, so association tests used only the typed subset. Linkage disequilibrium might explain the correlated functional status among segregating V segments, but an unknown experimental factor could not be ruled out. In a later analysis, most CMV-associated TCR beta chains were found to appear HLA-restricted, with HLA associations seemingly driven largely by CMV exposure. Presence/absence analyses assumed roughly uniform sequencing depth across donors, an assumption that may not hold. In a later analysis, TCR association rates were found to vary across HLA loci, with the most associated TCRs seen for DRB1 alleles and the fewest for HLA-C alleles.

Receptors were amplified or captured by the immunoSEQ multiplex PCR assay. The multiplex PCR relied on a mix of 60 forward primers for TCR Vbeta segments and 13 reverse primers for TCR Jbeta segments. The CDR3 region of rearranged TCR beta genes was amplified from genomic DNA by a multiplex PCR assay. On the Illumina HiSeq System, the amplified TCR beta libraries were sequenced as 87-base-pair reads. The paper's data handling went like this. In a later analysis, tens of millions of unique TCR beta chains were counted across the 650 to 750 repertoires, and roughly 9.9 million of these chains were shared by at least two donors. A nearest-neighbor algorithm error-corrected the raw reads and collapsed the reads into unique sequences, merging closely related sequences to remove PCR and sequencing errors. Alignment of CDR3 sequences to IMGT reference sequences was used to assign V, D and J gene segments. For a sequence to be retained, at least a six-nucleotide match to both a V gene segment and a J gene segment was required. Rearrangements were called productive when the CDR3 lacked stop codons and stayed in frame with V and J; all others were non-productive. Following IMGT convention, CDR3 was defined as the stretch from the second conserved V-encoded cysteine up to the conserved J-encoded phenylalanine. In an earlier analysis of around 600 of the donors, sequences lacking an unambiguous match to a single V gene segment were excluded. An earlier analysis of fewer than 650 of the donors classified V segments as functional when productive rearrangements were above 56.7% and as segregating when the standard deviation between donors was above 5%. To diagnose cytomegalovirus status from the catalog of TCR beta chain sequences, a statistical classification framework was built. In a later analysis, V and J genes were assigned by comparing TCR nucleotide sequences against IMGT/GENE-DB human TR gene sequences. In a later analysis, CDR3 sequences and most-parsimonious VDJ recombination scenarios were assigned using the TCRdist pipeline. In a later analysis, each TCR beta chain was defined by its CDR3 amino acid sequence together with its V-gene family, and reads lacking a unique V-gene family were excluded. To address suspected cross-contamination and a sequencing artifact, a later analysis removed a few hundred highly shared, low-generation-probability nucleotide sequences. For each public chain, a later analysis derived a clonal expansion index from normalized ranks of inferred template counts within each repertoire. In a later analysis, generation probabilities were computed using a VDJ recombination model fitted to out-of-frame rearrangements, and the results were checked against IGoR. A later analysis scored TCR-TCR, TCR-HLA and TCR-CMV co-occurrence with hypergeometric tests, applying a repertoire-size bias correction to TCR pairs. A later analysis estimated false discovery rates by permuting HLA or CMV assignments 20 times. In a later analysis, co-occurring TCRs were grouped using DBSCAN, with TCRdist sequence similarity added in when clustering inside HLA-allele-positive subsets. Repertoires with fewer than 30,000 or more than 120,000 public chains, plus five repertoires with anomalous nucleotide sharing, were excluded from co-occurrence clustering. In TCRdb, the immuneACCESS table is reduced to in-frame sequences with V and J assigned. These tables do not hold every clone; where another copy was compared, an unresolved V gene accounts for under half, and the others remain unexplained. That table supplies the V and J calls and clone size; D and trimming were determined from the DNA. Counted in this sample were some 150,000 clones; roughly four fifths of them appeared once. The ten largest account for roughly 4.9% of the sample.

The cohort comprised approximately 700 healthy bone marrow donors. At the time of sampling, every cohort member was nominally healthy, though immune exposures that went unrecorded were likely present. The donor tested CMV seronegative, placing the donor among the 352 seronegative members of the cohort. Every donor gave a peripheral blood sample, and the peripheral blood mononuclear cells from that sample were used for TCR beta sequencing. Genomic DNA extraction from the blood cell samples was performed with the Qiagen DNeasy Blood Extraction Kit. Note on this clone: Its binding antigen is unknown. No much larger clone exists at a distance of one base, and base qualities are not known.

Input material: PBMCs. The sequence was collected from a woman between 50 and 59 years old in good health and CMV-seronegative.

The CDR3 amino acid sequence is: CAWIYSNTDTQYF. The DNA reads TGTGCCTGGATCTACTCTAACACAGATACGCAGTATTTT. The chain employs TRBV30 and TRBJ2-3; the D gene identity is not certain. The CDR3 runs 13 amino acids, cysteine and phenylalanine included. Just CDR3 DNA is preserved here, 39 bases in frame from base 1. V drops 4 bases and J drops 2 bases, leaving 10 bases in between. The germline V gene (reference sequence) gives CDR1 as GTSNPN and CDR2 as SVGIG.